These 23 T cell receptor beta chains were sequenced from one sample in a study of CD8 T cells in ankylosing spondylitis. TCRdb used MiXCR to reprocess the 5' RACE reads, holding one entry per CDR3 protein. The sample includes roughly 160,000 distinct CDR3 sequences, roughly 12% seen only once; the top ten take about 27%. Sequencing input: blood, either unsorted or a sorted T cell fraction (not recorded which). The receptor set was obtained from a male donor with ankylosing spondylitis or in good health (not recorded which).

A few counts support this clonotype. V usage is TRBV7-9 and J usage is TRBJ2-7; 7 bases map to TRBD2. The CDR3 is made up of 16 amino acids. CDR1 and CDR2 (germline): SEHNR, FQNEAQ (reference sequence). J gave up 4 bases and V 3 bases, and 12 bases lay outside the gene matches. This CDR3 is CASSFLGEGQRYEQYF. The CDR3 DNA follows: TGTGCCAGCAGCTTCTTGGGGGAGGGCCAAAGGTACGAGCAGTACTTC.

This clonotype appeared a single time. This chain connects TRBV11-2 to TRBJ2-2, with TRBD2 as a possible D gene (6 bases). Germline V gene sequence: CDR1 SGHAT, CDR2 FQNNGV. V lost 4 bases and J lost 4, with 16 bases in between. The CDR3 loop spans 16 amino acids. CDR3 amino acids: CASSSMGGVSTGELFF. The CDR3 DNA reads as TGTGCCAGCAGCTCCATGGGCGGGGTGAGCACCGGGGAGCTGTTTTTT.

The chain couples TRBV6-1 to TRBJ1-5; maybe TRBD1 (5 bases). V was cut by 5 bases and J by 10 bases, with 9 bases left in between. This CDR3 comprises 11 residues. Looked up from germline, CDR1 is MNHNS and CDR2 is SASEGT. CDR3 sequence: CASSPGVPQHF. The CDR3 bases are TGTGCCAGCAGTCCGGGGGTACCCCAGCATTTT.

This clonotype was recorded many times. V and J are TRBV20-1 and TRBJ1-2, with 11 bases that match TRBD1. The V gene end was trimmed by 3 bases and the J gene end by 6 bases; junction bases not matched to a gene: 0. Germline CDR1 reads DFQATT; CDR2 reads SNEGSKA (reference sequence). The CDR3 totals 12 residues. Written as DNA, the CDR3 is TGCAGTGCTAGGGACAGGGGGCATGGCTACACCTTC. This encodes CSARDRGHGYTF.

This clonotype has ten or more counts. The V and J genes are TRBV12-3 or TRBV12-4 and TRBJ1-1, with 7 bases aligning to TRBD1. The trim removed 7 bases at V and 1 base at J, leaving 9 bases unmatched. CDR3 length equals 15 residues. The CDR3 here is CASTLGGTSNTEAFF. CDR3 DNA: TGTGCCAGCACGCTAGGGGGCACATCGAACACTGAAGCTTTCTTT.

In this sample, this clonotype turned up once. The chain is built from TRBV20-1 and TRBJ2-1; D gene uncertain. The V gene lost 6 bases and the J gene lost 2 bases, with 17 bases spanning the gap. Per germline, CDR1 DFQATT and CDR2 SNEGSKA (reference sequence). The CDR3 contains 15 residues. CDR3 nucleotides: TGCAGTGCAACCGGACGACAAAGCCCCTACAATGAGCAGTTCTTC. This translates into CSATGRQSPYNEQFF.

This clonotype was found many times. The chain uses TRBV10-1 and TRBJ2-3; TRBD2 matches at 10 bases. CDR3 size: 18 residues. The J segment lost 3 bases and the V segment lost 8 bases, leaving 17 bases of the junction unmatched. Germline CDR1 reads WNHNN; CDR2 reads SYGVQD (reference sequence). The CDR3 sequence: CASSAPGLAAFGTDTQYF. In DNA form, the CDR3 reads TGCGCCAGCTCAGCACCCGGACTAGCGGCGTTTGGTACAGATACGCAGTATTTT.

This clonotype was counted a few times. The chain employs TRBV7-8 and TRBJ1-4; 9 nucleotides align to TRBD1. Looked up from germline, CDR1 is SGHVS and CDR2 is FQNEAQ. The CDR3 is 15 residues long. V was pared by 5 bases and J by 5 bases, with 6 bases of the junction left unmatched. CDR3 in DNA: TGTGCCAGCAGCCCGTCGGGACAGGGAAATGAAAAACTGTTTTTT. The encoded protein is CASSPSGQGNEKLFF.

This clonotype occurred a few times. V is TRBV7-2 and J is TRBJ2-2, with 8 bases matching TRBD2. V shed 4 bases and J 5 bases; nucleotides not matched to a gene: 6. The germline gives CDR1 SGHTA, CDR2 FQGNSA. The CDR3 sequence is 15 residues long. The CDR3 here is CASSSPPGGTGELFF. CDR3 coding DNA: TGTGCCAGCAGCTCCCCGCCGGGGGGGACCGGGGAGCTGTTTTTT.

This clonotype was observed a handful of times. The DNA for the CDR3 is TGTGCCAGCAGCCAGCTCTGGGGGCAAGAGACCCAGTACTTC. Its protein product is CASSQLWGQETQYF. V and J are TRBV6-2 or TRBV6-3 and TRBJ2-5; D is possibly TRBD1 or TRBD2 (5 bases each). CDR3 length: 14 amino acids. Looked up from germline, CDR1 is MNHEY and CDR2 is SVGEGT. Deletions cut 6 bases from V and 2 bases from J, with 13 bases between.

This clonotype occurred many times. The chain uses TRBV12-3 or TRBV12-4 and TRBJ1-1, with D uncertain. CDR3 size: 13 residues. V lost 5 bases, J lost 5 bases, and 12 bases lay in between. The CDR3 here is CASSQLPRTEAFF. The CDR3 DNA is TGTGCCAGCAGTCAATTACCCCGGACTGAAGCTTTCTTT.

This clonotype was seen many times. The rearrangement links TRBV29-1 to TRBJ1-2; D is undetermined. CDR1 and CDR2 from the germline V gene are SQVTM and ANQGSEA. V was cut by 1 base and J by 0 bases, with 12 bases left in between. This CDR3 spans 15 amino acids. The CDR3 nucleotides are TGCAGCGTTGAAGGGACTCCGATGGCTAACTATGGCTACACCTTC. Its protein product is CSVEGTPMANYGYTF.

This clonotype came up many times. The chain is built from TRBV5-1 and TRBJ2-2; 7 nucleotides line up with TRBD1. This CDR3 contains 13 residues. Trimming cost V 4 bases and J 9 bases; bases outside gene matches: 6. CDR1 and CDR2 (germline): SGHRS, YFSETQ. CDR3 loop: CASSRGGGRELFF. In DNA form, the CDR3 reads TGCGCCAGCAGCCGAGGGGGCGGAAGGGAGCTGTTTTTT.

The J gene is TRBJ2-2, the V gene TRBV7-2, with TRBD2 identical over 10 bases. The length of the CDR3 is 15 residues. J was trimmed by 5 bases and V by 5 bases; bases with no gene match: 5. The germline V gene has CDR1 SGHTA and CDR2 FQGNSA. DNA of the CDR3: TGTGCCAGCAGCGCCACTAGCGGGATGACCGGGGAGCTGTTTTTT. It encodes CASSATSGMTGELFF.

This clonotype was recorded many times. This chain joins TRBV3-1 and TRBJ2-4; 13 positions agree with TRBD2. Germline CDR1 reads LGHDT; CDR2 reads YNNKEL (reference sequence). The CDR3 loop spans 16 amino acids. The J segment lost 8 bases and the V segment lost 5 bases, leaving 9 bases of the junction unmatched. CDR3 sequence: CASSYGTSGTGDIQYF. The CDR3 DNA is TGTGCCAGCAGCTATGGGACTAGCGGGACTGGAGACATTCAGTACTTC.

This clonotype was seen at least ten times. V and J are TRBV12-3 or TRBV12-4 and TRBJ1-1, with D possibly TRBD1 on 5 matching bases. V was cut by 4 bases and J by 0 bases, with 12 bases left in between. The CDR3 consists of 15 residues. Here the CDR3 DNA reads TGTGCCAGCAGTTACCAGGGCATCATGAACACTGAAGCTTTCTTT. Protein product: CASSYQGIMNTEAFF.

At least ten counts were recorded for this clonotype. J is TRBJ1-1 and V is TRBV3-1; possible D gene TRBD1, 5 bases. The CDR3 runs to 14 residues. CDR1 is LGHDT and CDR2 is YNNKEL in the germline V gene (reference sequence). V lost 1 base and J lost 4, with 10 bases in between. The CDR3 DNA is TGTGCCAGCAGCCAAGTACAGGCCACCACTGAAGCTTTCTTT. Translation gives CASSQVQATTEAFF.

This clonotype was picked up many times. CDR3 DNA: TGCAGTGCAATGGGACAGTCGGGCACTGAAGCTTTCTTT. Its translation is CSAMGQSGTEAFF. This chain uses TRBV20-1 with TRBJ1-1, with 7 bases fitting TRBD1. The CDR3 covers 13 residues. The junction had 8 bases not matched to a gene; V was cut back by 6 bases and J by 4 bases. From germline, CDR1 is DFQATT and CDR2 SNEGSKA (reference sequence).

At least ten counts were recorded for this clonotype. The chain uses TRBV20-1 and TRBJ2-6, with D perhaps TRBD1 or TRBD2 (5 bases each). Trimming cost V 5 bases and J 1 base, with 12 bases left between them. Germline V lookup: CDR1 DFQATT, CDR2 SNEGSKA (reference sequence). CDR3 size: 15 residues. The CDR3: CSARGSPSGANVLTF. As DNA, the CDR3 is TGCAGTGCTCGGGGCAGCCCATCTGGGGCCAACGTCCTGACTTTC.

This clonotype occurred many times. This chain joins TRBV15 and TRBJ1-6, with D possibly being TRBD1 (6 bases). In germline, CDR1 is LNHNV, CDR2 YYDKDF (reference sequence). The CDR3 loop spans 19 amino acids. Deletions cut 0 bases from V and 7 bases from J, with 22 bases between. For the CDR3, the DNA is TGTGCCACCAGCAGAGATGTTCACGGGACACTGGGTGAGAATTCACCCCTCCACTTT. Translated, it gives CATSRDVHGTLGENSPLHF. The full variable domain, with the rest looked up from reference TRBV15 and TRBJ1-6, is DAMVIQNPRYQVTQFGKPVTLSCSQTLNHNVMYWYQQKSSQAPKLLFHYYDKDFNNEADTPDNFQSRRPNTSFCFLDIRSPGLGDTAMYLCATSRDVHGTLGENSPLHFGNGTRLTVT.

This clonotype has just a few counts. This chain connects TRBV20-1 to TRBJ2-3; D perhaps matches TRBD1 (6 bases). Germline V CDR1 and CDR2: DFQATT, SNEGSKA (reference sequence). Between the trimmed V and J ends, which lost 3 bases and 0 bases, there was a span of 16 bases. The CDR3 contains 16 residues. CDR3 loop: CSASPLGGPSTDTQYF. CDR3 bases: TGCAGTGCTAGCCCGCTTGGGGGCCCGAGCACAGATACGCAGTATTTT.

This clonotype was recorded many times. The V call is TRBV10-3, the J call TRBJ2-7; D is ambiguous. This CDR3 comprises 15 residues. Germline CDR1 is ENHRY and CDR2 is SYGVKD. V was trimmed by 0 bases and J by 0 bases, leaving 9 bases between them. Here the CDR3 reads CAISESARISYEQYF. The CDR3 DNA sequence: TGTGCCATCAGTGAGTCGGCACGGATCTCCTACGAGCAGTACTTC.

At least ten counts were recorded for this clonotype. The V call is TRBV18, the J call TRBJ2-3, with D possibly being TRBD1 or TRBD2 (5 bases each). Germline loops: CDR1 KGHSH, CDR2 LQKENI. The CDR3 has 15 amino acids. V lost 0 bases, J lost 4 bases, and 11 bases lay in between. This CDR3 is CASSPPGDRADTQYF. DNA of the CDR3: TGTGCCAGCTCACCACCGGGGGACCGCGCAGATACGCAGTATTTT.